This TCR beta chain was observed in a study of blood T cells in healthy people across ages. Combining a sample-barcoded 5' primer with a J-beta primer mix, a second PCR ran for roughly 7 to 11 cycles. TCRdb re-analysed the 5' RACE reads in MiXCR, keeping a single row per CDR3 protein. Counted here are hundreds of thousands of distinct CDR3 sequences, under 65% occurring once; the ten biggest clones make up about two fifths. This CDR3 has 13 amino acids. CDR1 is SGDLS and CDR2 is YYNGEE in the germline V gene. Trimming cost V 1 base and J 6 bases, with 11 bases left between them. The sequence was collected from a man in his fifties or sixties in good health. The chain has TRBV9 and TRBJ2-7; perhaps TRBD2 as D (6 bases). Material for sequencing was blood. The CDR3 nucleotides read TGTGCCAGCAGCGTACCAGAGGAGGGCGAGCAGTACTTC. This translates into CASSVPEEGEQYF. The full variable domain, with the rest looked up from reference TRBV9 and TRBJ2-7, is DSGVTQTPKHLITATGQRVTLRCSPRSGDLSVYWYQQSLDQGLQFLIQYYNGEERAKGNILERFSAQQFPDLHSELNLSSLELGDSALYFCASSVPEEGEQYFGPGTRLTVT.